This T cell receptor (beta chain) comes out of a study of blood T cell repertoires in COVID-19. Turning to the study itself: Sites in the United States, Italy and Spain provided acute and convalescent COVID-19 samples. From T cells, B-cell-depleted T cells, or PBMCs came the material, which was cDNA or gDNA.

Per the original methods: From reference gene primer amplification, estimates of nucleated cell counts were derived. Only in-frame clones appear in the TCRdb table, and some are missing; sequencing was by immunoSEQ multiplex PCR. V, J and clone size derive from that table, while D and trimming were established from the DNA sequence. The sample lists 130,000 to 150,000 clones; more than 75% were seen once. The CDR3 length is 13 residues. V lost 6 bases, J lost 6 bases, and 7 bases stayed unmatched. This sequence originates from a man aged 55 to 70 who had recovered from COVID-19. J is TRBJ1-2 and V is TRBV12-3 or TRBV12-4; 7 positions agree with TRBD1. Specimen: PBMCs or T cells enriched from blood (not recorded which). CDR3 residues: CASSPQGRNGYTF. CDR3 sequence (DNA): TGTGCCAGCAGCCCACAGGGGAGGAATGGCTACACCTTC.